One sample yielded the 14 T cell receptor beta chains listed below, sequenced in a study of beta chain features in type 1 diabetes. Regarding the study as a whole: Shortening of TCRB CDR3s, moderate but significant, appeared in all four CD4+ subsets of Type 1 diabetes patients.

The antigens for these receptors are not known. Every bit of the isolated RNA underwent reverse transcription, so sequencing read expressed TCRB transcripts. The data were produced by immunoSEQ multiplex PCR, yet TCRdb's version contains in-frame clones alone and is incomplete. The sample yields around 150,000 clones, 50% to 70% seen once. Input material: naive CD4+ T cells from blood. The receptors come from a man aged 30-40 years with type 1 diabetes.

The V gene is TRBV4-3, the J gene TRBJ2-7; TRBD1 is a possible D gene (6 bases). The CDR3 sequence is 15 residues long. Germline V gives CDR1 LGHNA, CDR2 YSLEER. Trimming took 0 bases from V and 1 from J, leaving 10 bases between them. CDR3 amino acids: CASSQEDRSSYEQYF. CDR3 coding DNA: TGCGCCAGCAGCCAAGAAGACAGGAGTTCCTACGAGCAGTACTTC.

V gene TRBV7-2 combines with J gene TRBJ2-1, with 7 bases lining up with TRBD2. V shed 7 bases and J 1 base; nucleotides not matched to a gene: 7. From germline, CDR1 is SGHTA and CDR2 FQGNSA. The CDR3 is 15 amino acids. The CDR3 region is CASKGAGNSYNEQFF. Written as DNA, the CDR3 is TGTGCCAGCAAGGGAGCGGGGAATTCCTACAATGAGCAGTTCTTC.

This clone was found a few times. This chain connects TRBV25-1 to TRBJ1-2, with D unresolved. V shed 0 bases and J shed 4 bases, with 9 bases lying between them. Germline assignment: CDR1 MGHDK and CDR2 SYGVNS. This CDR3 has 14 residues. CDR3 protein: CASSEYSELYGYTF. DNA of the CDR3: TGTGCCAGCAGTGAATATTCGGAACTCTATGGCTACACCTTC.

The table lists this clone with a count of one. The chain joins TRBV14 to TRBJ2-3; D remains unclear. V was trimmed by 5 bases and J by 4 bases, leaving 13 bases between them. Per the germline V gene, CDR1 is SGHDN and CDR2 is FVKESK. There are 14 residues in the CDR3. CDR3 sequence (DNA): TGTGCCAGCAGCAGAAGCCTAGATCCAGATACGCAGTATTTT. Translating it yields CASSRSLDPDTQYF.

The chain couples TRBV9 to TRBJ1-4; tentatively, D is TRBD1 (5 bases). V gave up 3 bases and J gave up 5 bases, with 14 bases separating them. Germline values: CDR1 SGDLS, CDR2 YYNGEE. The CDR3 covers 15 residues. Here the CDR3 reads CASSGRDGLNEKLFF. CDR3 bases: TGTGCCAGCAGCGGGCGGGACGGCCTAAATGAAAAACTGTTTTTT. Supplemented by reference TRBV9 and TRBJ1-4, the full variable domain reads DSGVTQTPKHLITATGQRVTLRCSPRSGDLSVYWYQQSLDQGLQFLIQYYNGEERAKGNILERFSAQQFPDLHSELNLSSLELGDSALYFCASSGRDGLNEKLFFGSGTQLSVL.

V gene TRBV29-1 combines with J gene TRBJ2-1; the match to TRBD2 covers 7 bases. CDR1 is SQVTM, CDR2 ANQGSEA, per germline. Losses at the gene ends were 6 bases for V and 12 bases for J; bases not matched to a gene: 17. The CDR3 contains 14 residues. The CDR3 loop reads CSVQRGDPTQGQFF. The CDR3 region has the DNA TGCAGCGTCCAACGGGGGGACCCTACGCAGGGGCAGTTCTTC.

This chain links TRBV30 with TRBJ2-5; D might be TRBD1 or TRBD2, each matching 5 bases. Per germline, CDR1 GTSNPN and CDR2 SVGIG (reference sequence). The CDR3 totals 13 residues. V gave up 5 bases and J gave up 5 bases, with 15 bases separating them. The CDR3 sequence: CAWRRDPWETQYF. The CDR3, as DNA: TGTGCCTGGCGCCGGGACCCGTGGGAGACCCAGTACTTC.

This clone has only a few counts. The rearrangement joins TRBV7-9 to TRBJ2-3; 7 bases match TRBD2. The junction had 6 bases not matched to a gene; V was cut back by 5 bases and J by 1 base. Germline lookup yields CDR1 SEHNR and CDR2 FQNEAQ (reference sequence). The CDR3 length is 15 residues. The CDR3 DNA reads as TGTGCCAGCAGCCCCCCCAGCGGGGGCACAGATACGCAGTATTTT. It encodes CASSPPSGGTDTQYF. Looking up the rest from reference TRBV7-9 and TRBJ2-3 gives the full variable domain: DTGVSQNPRHKITKRGQNVTFRCDPISEHNRLYWYRQTLGQGPEFLTYFQNEAQLEKSRLLSDRFSAERPKGSFSTLEIQRTEQGDSAMYLCASSPPSGGTDTQYFGPGTRLTVL.

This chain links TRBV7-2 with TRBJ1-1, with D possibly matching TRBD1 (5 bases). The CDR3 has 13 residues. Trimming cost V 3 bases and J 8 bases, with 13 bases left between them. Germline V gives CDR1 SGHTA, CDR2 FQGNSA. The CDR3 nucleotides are TGTGCCAGCAGCTTGAAGGGGCCGAGCGAAGCTTTCTTT. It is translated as CASSLKGPSEAFF.

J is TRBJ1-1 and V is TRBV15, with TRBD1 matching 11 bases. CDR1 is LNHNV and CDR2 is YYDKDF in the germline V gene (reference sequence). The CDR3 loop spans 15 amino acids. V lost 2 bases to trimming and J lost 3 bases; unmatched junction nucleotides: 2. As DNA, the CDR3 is TGTGCCACCAGCAGAATGGGACAGGGGGACACTGAAGCTTTCTTT. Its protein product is CATSRMGQGDTEAFF.

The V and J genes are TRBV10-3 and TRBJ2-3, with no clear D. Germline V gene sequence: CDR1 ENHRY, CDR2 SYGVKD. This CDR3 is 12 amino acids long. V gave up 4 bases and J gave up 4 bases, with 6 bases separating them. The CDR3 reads CAISGTPDTQYF. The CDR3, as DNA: TGTGCCATCAGTGGCACCCCAGATACGCAGTATTTT.

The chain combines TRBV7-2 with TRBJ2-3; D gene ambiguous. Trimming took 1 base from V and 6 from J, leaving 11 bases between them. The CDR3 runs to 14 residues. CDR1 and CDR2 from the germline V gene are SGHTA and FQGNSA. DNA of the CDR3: TGTGCCAGCAGCTTAGGACTCCCGCCTGATACGCAGTATTTT. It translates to CASSLGLPPDTQYF. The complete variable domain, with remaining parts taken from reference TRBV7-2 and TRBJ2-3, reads GAGVSQSPSNKVTEKGKDVELRCDPISGHTALYWYRQSLGQGLEFLIYFQGNSAPDKSGLPSDRFSAERTGGSVSTLTIQRTQQEDSAVYLCASSLGLPPDTQYFGPGTRLTVL.

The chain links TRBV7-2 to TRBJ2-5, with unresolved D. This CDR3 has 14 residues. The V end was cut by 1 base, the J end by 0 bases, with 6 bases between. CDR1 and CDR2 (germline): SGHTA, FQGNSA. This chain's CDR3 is CASSLDSYQETQYF. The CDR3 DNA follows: TGTGCCAGCAGCTTAGATAGCTACCAAGAGACCCAGTACTTC.

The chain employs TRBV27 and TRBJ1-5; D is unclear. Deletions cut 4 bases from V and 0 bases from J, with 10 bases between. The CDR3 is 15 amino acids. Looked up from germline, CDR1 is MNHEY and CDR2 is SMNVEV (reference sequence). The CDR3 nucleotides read TGTGCCAGCAGTTCCTCAGGAGTTAGCAATCAGCCCCAGCATTTT. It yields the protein CASSSSGVSNQPQHF.